This T cell receptor (beta chain) was found in a study of early T cells in non-severe SARS-CoV-2 infection. One entry per CDR3 protein, called by TCRdb with MiXCR from the 5' RACE reads. The sample shows around 68,000 distinct CDR3 sequences, approximately 6.1% of them seen only once. This clonotype was counted ten times or more. Its antigen is currently unknown. In germline, CDR1 is SEHNR, CDR2 FQNEAQ (reference sequence). The CDR3 is 13 amino acids. The ends were cut back, 2 bases at V and 1 base at J, with 6 bases in the middle. General observations from the study: The VDJdb matching leaned toward anti-spike CD8 responses and overlooked private and CD4 specificities.

The V and J genes are TRBV7-9 and TRBJ2-7; no definite D call. The sequencing here drew on whole blood, taken at baseline. This TCR was sampled from an adult who was a healthcare worker with PCR-confirmed SARS-CoV-2 infection or an uninfected control (not recorded which). The CDR3 loop is CASSLQASYEQYF. The CDR3 region has the DNA TGTGCCAGCAGCTTACAAGCATCCTACGAGCAGTACTTC.